This record concerns one TCR beta chain sequence. The sample belongs to a study of CDR3 diversity in severe acne. From the PCR reads, TCRdb called clonotypes with MiXCR, one entry per CDR3 protein. Of under 100,000 distinct CDR3 sequences in the sample, approximately 52% were seen once. Trimming removed 1 base at V and 0 bases at J, with 7 bases between. The CDR3 contains 15 residues. Germline loops: CDR1 MGHRA, CDR2 YSYEKL. Material for sequencing was blood. The sequence was collected from a male donor in good health, serving as a control. This chain uses TRBV4-1 with TRBJ1-3; tentatively, D is TRBD1 (5 bases). CDR3 residues: CASSQVGTSGNTIYF. The CDR3 region has the DNA TGCGCCAGCAGCCAAGTGGGGACCTCTGGAAACACCATATATTTT.